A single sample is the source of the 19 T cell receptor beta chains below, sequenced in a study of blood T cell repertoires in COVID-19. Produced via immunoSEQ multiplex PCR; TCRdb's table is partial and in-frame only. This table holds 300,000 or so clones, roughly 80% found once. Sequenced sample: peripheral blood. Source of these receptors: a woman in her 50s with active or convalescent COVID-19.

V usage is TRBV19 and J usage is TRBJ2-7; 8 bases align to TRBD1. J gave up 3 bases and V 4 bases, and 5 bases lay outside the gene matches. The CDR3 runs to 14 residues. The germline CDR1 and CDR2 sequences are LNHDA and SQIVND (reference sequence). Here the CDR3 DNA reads TGTGCCAGTAGTAGCGCGGACAGGGACTACGAGCAGTACTTC. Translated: CASSSADRDYEQYF.

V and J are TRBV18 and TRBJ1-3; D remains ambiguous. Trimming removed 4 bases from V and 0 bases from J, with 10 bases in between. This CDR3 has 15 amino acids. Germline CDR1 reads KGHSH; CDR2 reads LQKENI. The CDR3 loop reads CASSQTVNSGNTIYF. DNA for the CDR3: TGTGCCAGCTCACAAACAGTGAACTCTGGAAACACCATATATTTT.

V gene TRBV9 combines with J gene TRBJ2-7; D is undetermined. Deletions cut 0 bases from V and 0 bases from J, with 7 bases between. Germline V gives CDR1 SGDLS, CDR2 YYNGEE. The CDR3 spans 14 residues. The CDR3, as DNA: TGTGCCAGCAGCGTAGACGGTCTCTCCTACGAGCAGTACTTC. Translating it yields CASSVDGLSYEQYF.

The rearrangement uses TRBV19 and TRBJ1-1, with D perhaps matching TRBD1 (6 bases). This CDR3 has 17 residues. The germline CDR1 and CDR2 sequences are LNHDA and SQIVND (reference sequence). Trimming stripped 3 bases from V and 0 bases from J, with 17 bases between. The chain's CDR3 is CASSIFGQSLMNTEAFF. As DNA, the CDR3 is TGTGCCAGTAGTATCTTTGGACAGTCGCTTATGAACACTGAAGCTTTCTTT.

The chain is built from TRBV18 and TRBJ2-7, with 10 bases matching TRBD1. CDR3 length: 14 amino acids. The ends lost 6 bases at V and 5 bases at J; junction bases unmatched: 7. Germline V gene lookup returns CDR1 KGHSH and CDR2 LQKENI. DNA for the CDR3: TGTGCCAGCTCCCGGGACAGGGGTGACCACGAGCAGTACTTC. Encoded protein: CASSRDRGDHEQYF.

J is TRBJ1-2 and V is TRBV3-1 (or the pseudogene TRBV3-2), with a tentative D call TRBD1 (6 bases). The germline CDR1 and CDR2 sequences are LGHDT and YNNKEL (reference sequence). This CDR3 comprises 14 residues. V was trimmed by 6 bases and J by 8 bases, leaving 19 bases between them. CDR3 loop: CASSYRRGGKGYTF. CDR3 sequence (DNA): TGTGCCAGCAGTTACAGACGGGGGGGCAAGGGCTACACCTTC.

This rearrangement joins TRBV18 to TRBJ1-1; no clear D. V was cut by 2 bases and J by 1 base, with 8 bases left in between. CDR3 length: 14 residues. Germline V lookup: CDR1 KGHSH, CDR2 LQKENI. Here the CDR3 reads CASSPMRGNTEAFF. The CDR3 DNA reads TGTGCCAGCTCACCAATGAGAGGGAACACTGAAGCTTTCTTT. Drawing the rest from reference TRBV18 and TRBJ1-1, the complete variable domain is NAGVMQNPRHLVRRRGQEARLRCSPMKGHSHVYWYRQLPEEGLKFMVYLQKENIIDESGMPKERFSAEFPKEGPSILRIQQVVRGDSAAYFCASSPMRGNTEAFFGQGTRLTVV.

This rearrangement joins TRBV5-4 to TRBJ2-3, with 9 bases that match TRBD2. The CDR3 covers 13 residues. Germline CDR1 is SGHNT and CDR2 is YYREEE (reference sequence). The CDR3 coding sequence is TGTGTCGAGGGCGGGAGGGCCAAAGATACGCAGTATTTT. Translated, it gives CVEGGRAKDTQYF.

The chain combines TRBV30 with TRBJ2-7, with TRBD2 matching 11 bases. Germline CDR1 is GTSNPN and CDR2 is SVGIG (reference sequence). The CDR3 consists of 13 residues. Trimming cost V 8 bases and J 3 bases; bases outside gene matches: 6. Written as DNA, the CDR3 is TGTGCCCCGATGGGGACTAGCGGCTACGAGCAGTACTTC. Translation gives CAPMGTSGYEQYF. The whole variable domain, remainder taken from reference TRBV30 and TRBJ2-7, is SQTIHQWPATLVQPVGSPLSLECTVEGTSNPNLYWYRQAAGRGLQLLFYSVGIGQISSEVPQNLSASRPQDRQFILSSKKLLLSDSGFYLCAPMGTSGYEQYFGPGTRLTVT.

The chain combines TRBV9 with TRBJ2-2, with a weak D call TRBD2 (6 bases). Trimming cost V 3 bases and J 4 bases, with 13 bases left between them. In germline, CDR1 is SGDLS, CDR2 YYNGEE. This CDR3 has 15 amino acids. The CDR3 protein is CASSAPGLITGELFF. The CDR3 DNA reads TGTGCCAGCAGCGCTCCGGGACTTATCACCGGGGAGCTGTTTTTT.

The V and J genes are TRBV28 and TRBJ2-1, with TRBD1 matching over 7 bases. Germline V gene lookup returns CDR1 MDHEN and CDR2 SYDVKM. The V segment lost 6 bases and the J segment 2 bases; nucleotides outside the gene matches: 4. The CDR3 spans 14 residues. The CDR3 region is CASRKTGTYNEQFF. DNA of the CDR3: TGTGCCAGCAGGAAGACAGGGACCTACAATGAGCAGTTCTTC.

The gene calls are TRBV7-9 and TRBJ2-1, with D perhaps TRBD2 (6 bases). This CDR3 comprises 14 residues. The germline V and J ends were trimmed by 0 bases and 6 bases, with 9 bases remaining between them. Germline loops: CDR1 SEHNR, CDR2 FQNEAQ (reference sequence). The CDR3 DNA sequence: TGTGCCAGCAGCTTAGCATCCGGGGGCAATGAGCAGTTCTTC. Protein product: CASSLASGGNEQFF. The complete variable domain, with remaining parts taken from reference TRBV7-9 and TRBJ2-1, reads DTGVSQNPRHKITKRGQNVTFRCDPISEHNRLYWYRQTLGQGPEFLTYFQNEAQLEKSRLLSDRFSAERPKGSFSTLEIQRTEQGDSAMYLCASSLASGGNEQFFGPGTRLTVL.

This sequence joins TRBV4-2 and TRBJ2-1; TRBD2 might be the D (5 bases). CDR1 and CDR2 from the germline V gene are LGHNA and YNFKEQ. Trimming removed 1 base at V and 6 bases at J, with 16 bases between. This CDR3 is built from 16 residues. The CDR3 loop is CASSQAAGATPNEQFF. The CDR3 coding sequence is TGTGCCAGCAGCCAAGCGGCGGGCGCTACCCCCAATGAGCAGTTCTTC.

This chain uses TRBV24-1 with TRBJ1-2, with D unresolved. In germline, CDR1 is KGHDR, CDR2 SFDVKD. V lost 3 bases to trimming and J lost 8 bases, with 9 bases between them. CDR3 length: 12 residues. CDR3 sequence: CATSDTERGYTF. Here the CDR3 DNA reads TGTGCCACCAGTGATACCGAGAGGGGCTACACCTTC.

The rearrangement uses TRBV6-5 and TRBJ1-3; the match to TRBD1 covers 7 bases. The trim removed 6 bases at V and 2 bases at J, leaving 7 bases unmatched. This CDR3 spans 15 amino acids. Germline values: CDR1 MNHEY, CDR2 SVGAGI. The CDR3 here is CASSPTTGAGNTIYF. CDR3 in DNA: TGTGCCAGCAGCCCCACAACAGGGGCTGGAAACACCATATATTTT.

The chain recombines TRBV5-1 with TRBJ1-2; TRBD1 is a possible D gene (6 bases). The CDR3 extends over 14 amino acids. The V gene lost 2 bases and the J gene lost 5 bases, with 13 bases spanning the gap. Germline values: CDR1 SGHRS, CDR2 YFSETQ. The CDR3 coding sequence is TGCGCCAGCAGCTTCAACAGGGCCCAGTATGGCTACACCTTC. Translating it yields CASSFNRAQYGYTF.

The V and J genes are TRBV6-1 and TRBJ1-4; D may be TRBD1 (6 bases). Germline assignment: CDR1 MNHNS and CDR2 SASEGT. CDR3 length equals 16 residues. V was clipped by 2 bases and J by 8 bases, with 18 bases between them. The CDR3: CASSELFGTQVEKLFF. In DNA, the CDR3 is TGTGCCAGCAGTGAACTTTTCGGGACACAGGTGGAAAAACTGTTTTTT.

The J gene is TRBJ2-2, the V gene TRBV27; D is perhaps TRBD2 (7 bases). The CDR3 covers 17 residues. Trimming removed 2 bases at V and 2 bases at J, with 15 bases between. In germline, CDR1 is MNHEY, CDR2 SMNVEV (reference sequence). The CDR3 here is CASSLRGGGDNTGELFF. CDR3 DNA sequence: TGTGCCAGCAGTTTAAGGGGGGGAGGGGATAACACCGGGGAGCTGTTTTTT.

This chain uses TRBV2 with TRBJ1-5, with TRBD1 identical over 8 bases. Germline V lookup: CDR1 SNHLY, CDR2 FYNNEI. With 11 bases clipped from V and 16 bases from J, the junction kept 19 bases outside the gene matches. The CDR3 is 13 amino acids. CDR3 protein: CASQGWAGGPKHF. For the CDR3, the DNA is TGTGCCTCACAAGGGTGGGCAGGGGGCCCCAAACATTTT.